This T cell receptor (beta chain) was captured in a study of control samples from healthy donors and cancer patients. The method was immunoSEQ multiplex PCR; TCRdb's version includes in-frame clones alone and lacks a portion of them. The repertoire includes fewer than 200,000 clones, roughly nine tenths of them detected once, and just over 1.4% sits in the top ten. Sequencing was carried out using blood. This receptor was taken from a man aged 25-40 years in good health.

DNA for the CDR3: TGCGCCACCCCGACTAGCGGGGGGGATCGCGAGCAGTACTTC. Residues: CATPTSGGDREQYF. The chain links TRBV5-1 to TRBJ2-7, with 14 bases that match TRBD2. The CDR3 has 14 residues. J was trimmed by 6 bases and V by 9 bases; bases with no gene match: 8. The V gene's germline CDR1 is SGHRS and CDR2 YFSETQ.